This T cell receptor (beta chain) originates from a study of long-term antiretroviral therapy in people with HIV. Treatment locations for all participants with HIV were in the United States. Running of the v3.0 immunoSEQ assay took place at survey level. TCRdb's table, derived via immunoSEQ multiplex PCR, lists solely in-frame clones and lacks some. The repertoire holds around 26,000 clones, with just over 90% as singletons. The receptor's source is a woman in her 40s with HIV. This material consisted of unsorted PBMCs, taken 7.6 years after starting antiretroviral therapy.

Written as DNA, the CDR3 is TGTGCCAGCTCACCACAAGGGCGTGATGGCTACACCTTC. It encodes CASSPQGRDGYTF. J is TRBJ1-2 and V is TRBV18, with D unclear. Between the trimmed V and J ends, which lost 1 base and 6 bases, there was a span of 9 bases. The germline V gene encodes CDR1 KGHSH and CDR2 LQKENI. The CDR3 is 13 amino acids.